The next 32 T cell receptor beta chains were all read from a single sample in a study of PD-L1 blockade in urothelial cancer. The table came from immunoSEQ multiplex PCR; TCRdb's copy has only in-frame clones and leaves some out. The sample contains 95,000 to 130,000 clones, roughly 89% of which appear only once. As to time point: peripheral blood 6 weeks after treatment start. Sequencing used PBMCs, obtained around atezolizumab (anti-PD-L1) treatment. Receptors were obtained from a man aged 55 to 69 with urothelial cancer.

This clone was seen a few times. The rearrangement uses TRBV19 and TRBJ1-2; the D gene is possibly TRBD1 (6 bases). V was clipped by 6 bases and J by 4 bases, with 15 bases between them. The CDR3 runs 14 residues. Looked up from germline, CDR1 is LNHDA and CDR2 is SQIVND (reference sequence). Here the CDR3 reads CASRGRGGSYGYTF. Written as DNA, the CDR3 is TGTGCCAGTAGAGGCCGAGGGGGAAGCTATGGCTACACCTTC.

The chain combines TRBV5-1 with TRBJ2-3; D remains unclear. There are 15 residues in the CDR3. The V end was cut by 2 bases, the J end by 0 bases, with 10 bases between. The germline gives CDR1 SGHRS, CDR2 YFSETQ. This chain's CDR3 is CASSFETPSTDTQYF. CDR3 coding DNA: TGCGCCAGCAGCTTCGAGACACCCAGCACAGATACGCAGTATTTT.

The count of this clone is one. The rearrangement links TRBV12-5 to TRBJ1-5; TRBD1 agrees at 7 bases. Germline lookup yields CDR1 LGHNT and CDR2 FRNRAP. Unmatched junction bases numbered 4, after V lost 2 bases and J lost 3 bases. The CDR3 spans 15 residues. The CDR3 spells CASGLWDRANQPQHF. CDR3 sequence (DNA): TGTGCTAGTGGTTTGTGGGACAGAGCCAATCAGCCCCAGCATTTT.

The chain links TRBV28 to TRBJ2-7, with D possibly being TRBD1 (5 bases). Looked up from germline, CDR1 is MDHEN and CDR2 is SYDVKM. Trimming shortened V by 3 bases and J by 3 bases, and 9 bases separated the two germline ends. The CDR3 runs 13 residues. CDR3 bases: TGTGCCAGCAGTTTGGGGCAGGGCTACGAGCAGTACTTC. This sequence encodes CASSLGQGYEQYF.

The V and J genes are TRBV11-1 and TRBJ2-5; 13 bases are shared with TRBD2. Germline V gene lookup returns CDR1 SGHAT and CDR2 FQDESV (reference sequence). This CDR3 has 15 amino acids. J lost 5 bases, V lost 5 bases, and 5 bases had no gene match. The CDR3 coding sequence is TGTGCCAGCAGCGCACTAGCGGGGGGGCCGGAGACCCAGTACTTC. Translating it yields CASSALAGGPETQYF. The full variable domain, rest sourced from reference TRBV11-1 and TRBJ2-5, is EAEVAQSPRYKITEKSQAVAFWCDPISGHATLYWYRQILGQGPELLVQFQDESVVDDSQLPKDRFSAERLKGVDSTLKIQPAELGDSAMYLCASSALAGGPETQYFGPGTRLLVL.

The V gene is TRBV7-3, the J gene TRBJ1-1; D is uncertain. Trimming left V 1 base short and J 1 base short, with 4 bases between. The CDR3 runs 13 residues. Germline V CDR1 and CDR2: SGHTA, FQGTGA. CDR3 loop: CASSLRGNTEAFF. The CDR3 nucleotides read TGTGCCAGCAGCTTAAGAGGGAACACTGAAGCTTTCTTT.

This clone was seen once. The rearrangement links TRBV4-3 to TRBJ2-3; TRBD2 matches 11 bases. This CDR3 is built from 18 residues. Unmatched junction bases numbered 7, after V lost 0 bases and J lost 2 bases. Germline V gene lookup returns CDR1 LGHNA and CDR2 YSLEER. CDR3 in amino acids: CASSQELASGGYTDTQYF. The CDR3 coding sequence is TGCGCCAGCAGCCAAGAACTGGCTAGCGGGGGGTACACAGATACGCAGTATTTT.

The rearrangement links TRBV7-2 to TRBJ2-2; 8 bases are a match to TRBD2. The germline V gene encodes CDR1 SGHTA and CDR2 FQGNSA. CDR3 length equals 15 residues. V lost 5 bases and J lost 5; bases outside the gene matches: 7. CDR3 DNA sequence: TGTGCCAGCAGCCGCCGACTAGCGTCTACCGGGGAGCTGTTTTTT. It translates to CASSRRLASTGELFF.

The rearrangement links TRBV11-2 to TRBJ2-3, with unresolved D. CDR1 and CDR2 (germline): SGHAT, FQNNGV. This CDR3 region has 13 residues. Trimming pared 6 bases from V and 4 bases from J, leaving 11 bases between. The CDR3 DNA follows: TGTGCCAGCAGGCTACGTGTGGCAGATACGCAGTATTTT. Translated: CASRLRVADTQYF.

This clone was seen a few times. This chain connects TRBV7-8 to TRBJ2-1; D is possibly TRBD1 or TRBD2 (6 bases each). V lost 5 bases, J lost 9 bases, and 11 bases lay in between. In germline, CDR1 is SGHVS, CDR2 FQNEAQ. CDR3 length: 12 residues. CDR3 protein: CASSLGGLEQFF. CDR3 in DNA: TGTGCCAGCAGCCTAGGGGGGCTTGAGCAGTTCTTC. The full variable domain, rest sourced from reference TRBV7-8 and TRBJ2-1, is GAGVSQSPRYKVAKRGQDVALRCDPISGHVSLFWYQQALGQGPEFLTYFQNEAQLDKSGLPSDRFFAERPEGSVSTLKIQRTQQEDSAVYLCASSLGGLEQFFGPGTRLTVL.

The chain recombines TRBV10-2 with TRBJ1-3, with a weak D call TRBD1 (6 bases). Germline V lookup: CDR1 WSHSY, CDR2 SAAADI. Trimming cost V 4 bases and J 0 bases, with 13 bases left between them. The length of the CDR3 is 16 residues. The CDR3 loop reads CASSGGHLSSGNTIYF. In DNA form, the CDR3 reads TGCGCCAGCAGTGGGGGACACCTTAGCTCTGGAAACACCATATATTTT.

J is TRBJ1-2 and V is TRBV27; 9 bases are shared with TRBD1. The CDR3 runs to 16 residues. V gave up 5 bases and J gave up 6 bases; unmatched junction bases: 13. In germline, CDR1 is MNHEY, CDR2 SMNVEV (reference sequence). The CDR3 nucleotides are TGTGCCAGCAGTCCCCAATACCGGGACAGGGATCATGGCTACACCTTC. Its translation is CASSPQYRDRDHGYTF.

This clone came up a few times. The chain links TRBV27 to TRBJ1-1, with 8 bases fitting TRBD1. This CDR3 region has 16 residues. Germline loops: CDR1 MNHEY, CDR2 SMNVEV (reference sequence). The trim removed 5 bases at V and 0 bases at J, leaving 8 bases unmatched. CDR3 nucleotides: TGTGCCAGCAGTCACTTTATACAGGGGGTGAACACTGAAGCTTTCTTT. It codes for CASSHFIQGVNTEAFF.

The chain couples TRBV5-1 to TRBJ2-7; weak D call: TRBD2 (6 bases). The CDR3 has 15 residues. CDR1 SGHRS and CDR2 YFSETQ come from the germline V gene. Trimming cost V 4 bases and J 7 bases, with 21 bases left between them. The CDR3 sequence is CASSVPLADYVEQYF. CDR3 coding DNA: TGCGCCAGCAGCGTGCCACTAGCCGACTACGTTGAGCAGTACTTC.

CDR3 sequence (DNA): TGTGCCAGCAGCCTGCTGGACACCACTGAAGCTTTCTTT. Its protein is CASSLLDTTEAFF. The chain is built from TRBV28 and TRBJ1-1; TRBD1 might be the D (5 bases). Germline V gene sequence: CDR1 MDHEN, CDR2 SYDVKM. The CDR3 extends over 13 amino acids. V lost 6 bases to trimming and J lost 4 bases, with 12 bases between them. Based on the CDR3 plus reference TRBV28 and TRBJ1-1, the full variable domain is DVKVTQSSRYLVKRTGEKVFLECVQDMDHENMFWYRQDPGLGLRLIYFSYDVKMKEKGDIPEGYSVSREKKERFSLILESASTNQTSMYLCASSLLDTTEAFFGQGTRLTVV.

The V call is TRBV18, the J call TRBJ1-2; 10 nucleotides match TRBD1. CDR1 is KGHSH, CDR2 LQKENI, per germline. The CDR3 is made up of 18 amino acids. J lost 2 bases, V lost 2 bases, and 11 bases had no gene match. The CDR3 reads CASSPEPNPGQGNYGYTF. CDR3 nucleotides: TGTGCCAGCTCACCAGAACCGAACCCGGGACAGGGGAACTATGGCTACACCTTC.

For this clone: At one end, the junction sequence differs from germline, possibly due to a read error. Other nucleotide sequences from this sample produce the same CDR3. The chain employs TRBV6-5 and TRBJ1-3; no firm D call. CDR1 is MNHEY and CDR2 is SVGAGI in the germline V gene. The CDR3 runs to 15 residues. The CDR3 region is CASRPGSSSGNTIYF. The DNA of the CDR3 is TGTGCTAGCAGGCCGGGGAGTAGCTCTGGAAACACCATATATTTT.

The CDR3 DNA follows: TGTGCCAGCAGTTTATTCCCTGAGACTAGCGGGAGGGGGACCCAGTACTTC. Residues: CASSLFPETSGRGTQYF. This chain links TRBV27 with TRBJ2-5, with 14 bases that match TRBD2. Unmatched junction bases numbered 8, after V lost 1 base and J lost 7 bases. CDR1 is MNHEY, CDR2 SMNVEV, per germline (reference sequence). The CDR3 has 17 amino acids.

In its sample, this clone was seen once. The V gene is TRBV9, the J gene TRBJ1-1, with no clear D. This CDR3 has 13 residues. CDR1 is SGDLS and CDR2 is YYNGEE in the germline V gene. V was trimmed by 0 bases and J by 4 bases, leaving 7 bases between them. As DNA, the CDR3 is TGTGCCAGCAGCGTAGAATCTAGCACTGAAGCTTTCTTT. Protein: CASSVESSTEAFF. The whole variable domain, filled in from reference TRBV9 and TRBJ1-1, reads DSGVTQTPKHLITATGQRVTLRCSPRSGDLSVYWYQQSLDQGLQFLIQYYNGEERAKGNILERFSAQQFPDLHSELNLSSLELGDSALYFCASSVESSTEAFFGQGTRLTVV.

V and J are TRBV5-1 and TRBJ2-3, with D possibly being TRBD1 (6 bases). The CDR3 extends over 14 amino acids. Germline-derived CDR1 and CDR2 are SGHRS and YFSETQ. V was clipped by 4 bases and J by 2 bases, with 11 bases between them. The CDR3 loop reads CASSGGAFTDTQYF. DNA of the CDR3: TGCGCCAGCAGCGGGGGCGCCTTCACAGATACGCAGTATTTT.

This chain joins TRBV29-1 and TRBJ1-2; 8 nucleotides line up with TRBD1. V was pared by 0 bases and J by 7 bases, with 16 bases of the junction left unmatched. CDR1 and CDR2 (germline): SQVTM, ANQGSEA. The CDR3 spans 17 residues. CDR3 DNA: TGCAGCGTTGAAGATCTAAAATTTGGCGGGACAGGCGGTGGCTACACCTTC. Translating it yields CSVEDLKFGGTGGGYTF.

V and J are TRBV7-7 and TRBJ2-1; 7 positions match TRBD1. CDR1 and CDR2 (germline): SSHAT, FNYEAQ (reference sequence). Unmatched junction bases numbered 4, after V lost 5 bases and J lost 6 bases. The CDR3 totals 13 residues. CDR3 residues: CASSTGQTNEQFF. DNA for the CDR3: TGTGCCAGCAGCACGGGACAGACCAATGAGCAGTTCTTC.

V and J are TRBV7-9 and TRBJ2-1; a weak D match, TRBD1 (6 bases). The CDR3 extends over 15 amino acids. Trimming removed 4 bases from V and 1 base from J, with 11 bases in between. The germline CDR1 and CDR2 sequences are SEHNR and FQNEAQ (reference sequence). The CDR3 loop is CASSYSGASYNEQFF. CDR3 DNA sequence: TGTGCCAGCAGCTACTCAGGGGCATCCTACAATGAGCAGTTCTTC.

To note about this clone: Other DNA variants within this sample encode the same CDR3. The rearrangement joins TRBV7-2 to TRBJ1-1; 7 nucleotides match TRBD1. The junction had 3 bases not matched to a gene; V was cut back by 1 base and J by 4 bases. Per the germline V gene, CDR1 is SGHTA and CDR2 is FQGNSA. This CDR3 contains 14 residues. The CDR3 is CASSLEWTGTEAFF. The DNA of the CDR3 is TGTGCCAGCAGCTTAGAATGGACAGGCACTGAAGCTTTCTTT.

The chain is built from TRBV6-4 and TRBJ1-2; 8 bases fit TRBD1. The CDR3 sequence is 13 residues long. Trimming took 9 bases from V and 6 from J; bases not matched to a gene: 9. From germline, CDR1 is MRHNA and CDR2 SNTAGT. The CDR3 is CARMDRVSNGYTF. CDR3 DNA: TGTGCCAGGATGGACAGGGTTAGCAATGGCTACACCTTC.

This clone was observed a single time. This chain joins TRBV5-1 and TRBJ2-2; possibly TRBD1 for D (6 bases). Germline loops: CDR1 SGHRS, CDR2 YFSETQ. The CDR3 contains 15 residues. V was pared by 4 bases and J by 5 bases, with 15 bases between. The CDR3 loop is CASSPDSPSTGELFF. The CDR3 DNA is TGCGCCAGCAGCCCGGACAGCCCGAGTACCGGGGAGCTGTTTTTT.

The chain carries TRBV6-1 and TRBJ2-5; TRBD2 matches at 9 bases. The CDR3 has 16 residues. V shed 0 bases and J 6 bases; nucleotides not matched to a gene: 8. Germline CDR1 and CDR2: MNHNS and SASEGT. The CDR3 bases are TGTGCCAGCAGTGAAGCGGTGGCGGGAGGGAGCAAGACCCAGTACTTC. Protein sequence: CASSEAVAGGSKTQYF.

The chain recombines TRBV18 with TRBJ2-5; TRBD2 is a possible D gene (5 bases). CDR3 length equals 13 residues. With 4 bases removed from V and 2 bases from J, the gap between germline ends came to 8 bases. Germline V gene sequence: CDR1 KGHSH, CDR2 LQKENI. CDR3 residues: CASSLRLQETQYF. The CDR3 DNA reads as TGTGCCAGCTCACTCCGACTACAAGAGACCCAGTACTTC.

The chain links TRBV7-6 to TRBJ2-5; maybe TRBD1 (5 bases). Germline lookup yields CDR1 SGHVS and CDR2 FNYEAQ. The CDR3 runs to 15 residues. Trimming took off 5 bases at V and 5 bases at J, with 18 bases between the two ends. The chain's CDR3 is CASSQGSRPGETQYF. The CDR3 DNA sequence: TGTGCCAGCAGCCAAGGTTCCCGACCAGGGGAGACCCAGTACTTC.

This clone was detected only a few times. The CDR3 spells CASSQDWGGSEVINYGYTF. The CDR3 DNA reads as TGCGCCAGCAGCCAAGATTGGGGAGGATCAGAGGTCATTAACTATGGCTACACCTTC. The J gene is TRBJ1-2, the V gene TRBV4-3; no reliable D call. Looked up from germline, CDR1 is LGHNA and CDR2 is YSLEER. CDR3 length: 19 residues. The germline V and J ends were trimmed by 0 bases and 1 base, with 21 bases remaining between them.

V is TRBV7-2 and J is TRBJ2-7, with TRBD1 as a possible D gene (5 bases). Germline V gene lookup returns CDR1 SGHTA and CDR2 FQGNSA. The V and J ends lost 4 bases and 5 bases respectively, with 15 bases between them. This CDR3 is built from 14 residues. The chain's CDR3 is CASSSIQGWHEQYF. The CDR3 DNA sequence: TGTGCCAGCAGCTCCATTCAGGGCTGGCACGAGCAGTACTTC. Full variable domain (rest looked up from reference TRBV7-2 and TRBJ2-7): GAGVSQSPSNKVTEKGKDVELRCDPISGHTALYWYRQSLGQGLEFLIYFQGNSAPDKSGLPSDRFSAERTGGSVSTLTIQRTQQEDSAVYLCASSSIQGWHEQYFGPGTRLTVT.

This clone is a singleton in its sample. The V gene is TRBV25-1, the J gene TRBJ1-1; D gene ambiguous. Trimming removed 0 bases at V and 0 bases at J, with 5 bases between. Germline values: CDR1 MGHDK, CDR2 SYGVNS. The CDR3 contains 14 residues. In nucleotides, the CDR3 is TGTGCCAGCAGTGAATATGCGATGAACACTGAAGCTTTCTTT. The encoded protein is CASSEYAMNTEAFF. Supplemented by reference TRBV25-1 and TRBJ1-1, the full variable domain reads EADIYQTPRYLVIGTGKKITLECSQTMGHDKMYWYQQDPGMELHLIHYSYGVNSTEKGDLSSESTVSRIRTEHFPLTLESARPSHTSQYLCASSEYAMNTEAFFGQGTRLTVV.